Following are 16 T cell receptor beta chains from one sample sequenced in a study of blood T cell repertoires in COVID-19. Sequencing was performed with immunoSEQ multiplex PCR; in TCRdb, only in-frame clones are kept and a portion is missing. The sample lists about 190,000 clones, 60% to 80% seen once, with roughly 25% in the top ten. Specimen: peripheral blood. These receptor sequences come from a woman in her sixties or seventies with acute or convalescent COVID-19.

This clone has only a few counts. This chain's CDR3 is CASSLDTSYNEQFF. In DNA, the CDR3 is TGTGCCAGCAGCCTTGACACCTCCTACAATGAGCAGTTCTTC. The chain has TRBV2 and TRBJ2-1; D remains unclear. Trimming took off 6 bases at V and 0 bases at J, with 9 bases between the two ends. This CDR3 is built from 14 residues. CDR1 SNHLY and CDR2 FYNNEI come from the germline V gene.

The rearrangement uses TRBV19 and TRBJ2-4; 8 bases are a match to TRBD1. CDR3 length: 16 amino acids. The germline V gene encodes CDR1 LNHDA and CDR2 SQIVND (reference sequence). V was pared by 2 bases and J by 0 bases, with 3 bases of the junction left unmatched. The DNA for the CDR3 is TGTGCCAGTAGTATAACAGGACAGGGAGCCAAAAACATTCAGTACTTC. Translation gives CASSITGQGAKNIQYF.

The J gene is TRBJ1-5, the V gene TRBV2, with D perhaps TRBD1 (5 bases). V was shortened by 6 bases and J by 0 bases, with 12 bases between the two germline ends. The CDR3 loop spans 15 amino acids. Looked up from germline, CDR1 is SNHLY and CDR2 is FYNNEI. The CDR3 sequence is CASRGVGGSNQPQHF. The CDR3 bases are TGTGCCAGCAGGGGGGTCGGGGGTAGCAATCAGCCCCAGCATTTT.

The chain recombines TRBV7-2 with TRBJ2-7, with TRBD2 identical over 8 bases. The J segment lost 6 bases and the V segment lost 5 bases, leaving 12 bases of the junction unmatched. This CDR3 is built from 15 residues. CDR1 is SGHTA, CDR2 FQGNSA, per germline. This CDR3 reads CASSLTRAGVGEQYF. The CDR3 DNA sequence: TGTGCCAGCAGCCTTACTCGAGCGGGAGTAGGCGAGCAGTACTTC.

V gene TRBV7-2 combines with J gene TRBJ2-2; D ambiguous. Trimming pared 5 bases from V and 0 bases from J, leaving 13 bases between. Germline assignment: CDR1 SGHTA and CDR2 FQGNSA. CDR3 length equals 16 residues. This CDR3 reads CASSPRVSSNTGELFF. The CDR3 DNA follows: TGTGCCAGCAGCCCTCGGGTTTCCTCGAACACCGGGGAGCTGTTTTTT.

The gene calls are TRBV10-2 and TRBJ2-3; TRBD1 aligns across 11 bases. J gave up 2 bases and V 7 bases, and 8 bases lay outside the gene matches. CDR1 is WSHSY and CDR2 is SAAADI in the germline V gene. The CDR3 has 16 amino acids. This CDR3 reads CASTPTGQGVTDTQYF. CDR3 coding DNA: TGCGCCAGCACCCCAACGGGACAGGGGGTCACAGATACGCAGTATTTT.

The chain couples TRBV4-1 to TRBJ1-2, with a weak D call TRBD1 (6 bases). This CDR3 comprises 16 residues. The germline CDR1 and CDR2 sequences are MGHRA and YSYEKL. The V end was cut by 0 bases, the J end by 4 bases, with 15 bases between. CDR3 sequence reads: CASSQDGLGQIYGYTF. The CDR3 DNA is TGCGCCAGCAGCCAAGATGGTTTAGGACAGATCTATGGCTACACCTTC.

The chain joins TRBV2 to TRBJ2-1; 12 nucleotides match TRBD2. Germline loops: CDR1 SNHLY, CDR2 FYNNEI. The CDR3 has 16 amino acids. V shed 5 bases, J shed 6 bases, and the junction held 8 bases outside the gene matches. CDR3 coding DNA: TGTGCCAGCAGTTTTTCTGGACTAGCGGGACCCAATGAGCAGTTCTTC. Protein sequence: CASSFSGLAGPNEQFF.

This clone appeared a single time. The chain couples TRBV5-1 to TRBJ1-1, with 8 bases fitting TRBD1. J gave up 4 bases and V 4 bases, and 3 bases lay outside the gene matches. The CDR3 is 13 amino acids. The V gene's germline CDR1 is SGHRS and CDR2 YFSETQ. CDR3: CASSPGQGTEAFF. DNA of the CDR3: TGCGCCAGCAGCCCCGGACAGGGCACTGAAGCTTTCTTT.

The rearrangement uses TRBV6-5 and TRBJ1-4; D unclear. Germline-derived CDR1 and CDR2 are MNHEY and SVGAGI. The CDR3 has 13 amino acids. Trimming shortened V by 6 bases and J by 6 bases, and 11 bases separated the two germline ends. The CDR3 DNA is TGTGCCAGCAGACCGCTCGAGGATGAAAAACTGTTTTTT. Protein sequence: CASRPLEDEKLFF.

The chain is built from TRBV7-2 and TRBJ2-7; D possibly corresponds to TRBD1 (5 bases). The CDR3 contains 17 residues. The germline V gene has CDR1 SGHTA and CDR2 FQGNSA. V lost 5 bases and J lost 3, with 23 bases in between. CDR3 region: CASSPPQGLSGIYEQYF. In DNA form, the CDR3 reads TGTGCCAGCAGCCCTCCTCAGGGTCTATCAGGGATCTACGAGCAGTACTTC.

The V and J genes are TRBV7-6 and TRBJ2-1, with 8 bases that match TRBD2. The CDR3 covers 15 residues. The junction had 15 bases not matched to a gene; V was cut back by 4 bases and J by 13 bases. Germline V gene data show CDR1 as SGHVS and CDR2 as FNYEAQ. The CDR3 reads CASSSLSTSGQNQFF. DNA for the CDR3: TGTGCCAGCAGCTCGTTATCTACTAGCGGCCAGAACCAGTTCTTC.

This chain links TRBV24-1 with TRBJ2-2; possible D gene TRBD1, 5 bases. CDR1 is KGHDR, CDR2 SFDVKD, per germline. The CDR3 spans 14 residues. V lost 4 bases to trimming and J lost 9 bases, with 14 bases between them. CDR3 protein: CATSEATERRELFF. The CDR3 DNA sequence: TGTGCCACCAGTGAGGCGACAGAAAGAAGGGAGCTGTTTTTT.

This clone was observed a few times. The rearrangement joins TRBV5-1 to TRBJ2-7, with TRBD2 matching 10 bases. Looked up from germline, CDR1 is SGHRS and CDR2 is YFSETQ. V lost 4 bases to trimming and J lost 2 bases; unmatched junction nucleotides: 6. The CDR3 has 15 residues. In DNA form, the CDR3 reads TGCGCCAGCAGCCGAACTAGCGGGGACGCCTACGAGCAGTACTTC. This sequence encodes CASSRTSGDAYEQYF.

This clone has just a few counts. The V and J genes are TRBV19 and TRBJ2-5, with TRBD1 matching 10 bases. Germline CDR1 is LNHDA and CDR2 is SQIVND (reference sequence). Trimming removed 4 bases from V and 5 bases from J; junction bases left unmatched: 10. The CDR3 runs 16 residues. The CDR3, as DNA: TGTGCCAGTAGTACGTTCCGACAGGGGGCAGGGGAGACCCAGTACTTC. Translated, it gives CASSTFRQGAGETQYF.

V is TRBV3-1 (or the pseudogene TRBV3-2) and J is TRBJ2-3, with D maybe TRBD1 (5 bases). The CDR3 loop spans 13 amino acids. Germline CDR1 LGHDT, CDR2 YNNKEL (reference sequence). With 4 bases removed from V and 5 bases from J, the gap between germline ends came to 10 bases. This chain's CDR3 is CASSRQGGDTQYF. CDR3 nucleotides: TGTGCCAGCAGCCGCCAGGGTGGAGATACGCAGTATTTT.